This T cell receptor beta chain emerged from a study of blood T cells in healthy people across ages. Study outcomes and limitations: Observed TCR beta diversity per million T cells went down as age went up. This fall followed a roughly linear course with age.

Using a J-beta primer mix together with a sample-barcoded 5' primer, a second PCR was run for roughly 7 to 12 cycles. In TCRdb, the 5' RACE reads were re-called with MiXCR into one record per CDR3 protein. The data hold about 930,000 distinct CDR3 sequences, with roughly 28% observed a single time. Note on this clonotype: Its antigen is not known.

At least 5 micrograms of total RNA were extracted per sample. In addition, the sample was reused for a study of T cells of mothers and their children. That report notes: Slightly higher overlap, not significant, was seen in related mother-child pairs than in unrelated pairs.

The material sequenced was blood. This clonotype was sampled from a woman in her 40s in good health.

This chain's CDR3 is CASSPDTTYNSPLHF. DNA for the CDR3: TGTGCCAGCTCTCCTGACACCACCTATAATTCACCCCTCCACTTT. The J gene is TRBJ1-6, the V gene TRBV18; no clear D gene. V lost 6 bases and J 2 bases, leaving 11 bases between the germline ends. Germline assignment: CDR1 KGHSH and CDR2 LQKENI. CDR3 size: 15 residues.